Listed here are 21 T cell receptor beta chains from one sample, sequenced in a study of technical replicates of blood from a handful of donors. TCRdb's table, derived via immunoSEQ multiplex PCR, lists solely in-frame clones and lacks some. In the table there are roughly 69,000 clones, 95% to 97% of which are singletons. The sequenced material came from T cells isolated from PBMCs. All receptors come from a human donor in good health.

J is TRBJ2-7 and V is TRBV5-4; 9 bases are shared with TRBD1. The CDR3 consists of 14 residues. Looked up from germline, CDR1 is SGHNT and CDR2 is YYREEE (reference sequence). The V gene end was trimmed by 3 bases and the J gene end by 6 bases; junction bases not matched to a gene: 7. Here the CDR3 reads CASSYSDRGSEQYF. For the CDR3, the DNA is TGTGCCAGCAGCTACTCAGACAGGGGGAGCGAGCAGTACTTC.

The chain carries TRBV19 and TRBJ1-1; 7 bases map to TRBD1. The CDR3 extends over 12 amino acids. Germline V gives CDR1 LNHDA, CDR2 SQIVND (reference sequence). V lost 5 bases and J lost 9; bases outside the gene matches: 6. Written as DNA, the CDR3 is TGTGCCAGTAGTCGACAGGGAGGAAAAGCTTTCTTT. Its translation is CASSRQGGKAFF.

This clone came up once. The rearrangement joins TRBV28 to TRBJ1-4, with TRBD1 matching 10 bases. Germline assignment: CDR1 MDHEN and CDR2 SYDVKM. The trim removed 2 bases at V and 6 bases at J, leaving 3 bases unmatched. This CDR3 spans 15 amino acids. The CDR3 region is CASSLTGTGDEKLFF. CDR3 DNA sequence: TGTGCCAGCAGTTTAACCGGGACAGGGGATGAAAAACTGTTTTTT.

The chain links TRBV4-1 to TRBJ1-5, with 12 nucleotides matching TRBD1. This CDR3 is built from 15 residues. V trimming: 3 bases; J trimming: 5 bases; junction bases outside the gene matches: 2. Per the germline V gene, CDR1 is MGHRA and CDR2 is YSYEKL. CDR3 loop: CASSQGQGAYQPQHF. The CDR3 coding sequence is TGCGCCAGCAGCCAGGGACAGGGGGCCTATCAGCCCCAGCATTTT.

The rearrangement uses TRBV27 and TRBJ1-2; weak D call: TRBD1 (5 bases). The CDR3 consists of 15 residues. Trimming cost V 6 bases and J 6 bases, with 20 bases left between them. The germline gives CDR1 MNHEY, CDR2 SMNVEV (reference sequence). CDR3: CASRVISGPPHGYTF. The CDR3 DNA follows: TGTGCCAGCAGGGTGATTTCAGGGCCGCCTCATGGCTACACCTTC.

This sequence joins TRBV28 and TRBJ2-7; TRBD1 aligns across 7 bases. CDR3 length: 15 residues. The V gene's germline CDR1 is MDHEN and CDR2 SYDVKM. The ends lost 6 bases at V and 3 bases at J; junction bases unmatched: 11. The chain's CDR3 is CASSWLGRGFYEQYF. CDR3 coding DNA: TGTGCCAGCAGCTGGCTAGGCAGGGGGTTCTACGAGCAGTACTTC.

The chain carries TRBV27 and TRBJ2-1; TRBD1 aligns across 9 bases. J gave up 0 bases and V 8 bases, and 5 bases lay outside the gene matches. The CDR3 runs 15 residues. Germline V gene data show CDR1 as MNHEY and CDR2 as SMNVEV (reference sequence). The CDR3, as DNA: TGTGCCAGCGGGGGGACAGGGAGCTCCTACAATGAGCAGTTCTTC. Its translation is CASGGTGSSYNEQFF.

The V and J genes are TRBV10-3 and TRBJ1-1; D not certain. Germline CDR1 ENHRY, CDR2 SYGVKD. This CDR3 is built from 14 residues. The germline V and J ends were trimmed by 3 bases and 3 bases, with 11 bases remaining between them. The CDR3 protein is CAISDSSTHTEAFF. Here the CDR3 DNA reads TGTGCCATCAGTGATTCTTCGACACACACTGAAGCTTTCTTT.

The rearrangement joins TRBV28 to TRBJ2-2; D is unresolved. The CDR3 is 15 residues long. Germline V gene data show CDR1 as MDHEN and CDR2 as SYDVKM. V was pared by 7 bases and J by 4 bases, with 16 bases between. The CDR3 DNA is TGTGCCAGCAACCTCCGGGTAAAAGGCACCGGGGAGCTGTTTTTT. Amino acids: CASNLRVKGTGELFF.

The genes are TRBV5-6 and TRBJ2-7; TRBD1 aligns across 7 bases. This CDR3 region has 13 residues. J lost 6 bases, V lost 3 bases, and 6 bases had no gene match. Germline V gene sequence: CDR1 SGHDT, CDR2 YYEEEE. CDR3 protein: CASSWGQSLEQYF. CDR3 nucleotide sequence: TGTGCCAGCAGCTGGGGACAGTCGCTCGAGCAGTACTTC.

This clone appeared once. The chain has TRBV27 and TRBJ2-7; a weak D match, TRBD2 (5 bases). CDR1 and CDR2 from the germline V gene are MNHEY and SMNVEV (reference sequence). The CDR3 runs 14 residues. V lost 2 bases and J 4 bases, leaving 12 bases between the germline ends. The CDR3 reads CASSLKEAYYEQYF. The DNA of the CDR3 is TGTGCCAGCAGTTTAAAGGAGGCCTATTACGAGCAGTACTTC.

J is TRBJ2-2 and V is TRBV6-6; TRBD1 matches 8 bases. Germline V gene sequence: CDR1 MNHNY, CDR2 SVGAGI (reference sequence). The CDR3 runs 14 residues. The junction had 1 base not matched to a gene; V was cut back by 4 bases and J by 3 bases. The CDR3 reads CASSSTGDTGELFF. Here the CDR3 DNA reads TGTGCCAGCAGTTCGACAGGGGACACCGGGGAGCTGTTTTTT.

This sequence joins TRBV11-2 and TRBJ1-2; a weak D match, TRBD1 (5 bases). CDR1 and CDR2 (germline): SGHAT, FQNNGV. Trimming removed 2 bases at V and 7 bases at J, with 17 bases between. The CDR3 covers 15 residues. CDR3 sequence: CASSLHRTNSAGYTF. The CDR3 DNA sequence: TGTGCCAGCAGCTTACATAGGACAAACTCGGCTGGCTACACCTTC.

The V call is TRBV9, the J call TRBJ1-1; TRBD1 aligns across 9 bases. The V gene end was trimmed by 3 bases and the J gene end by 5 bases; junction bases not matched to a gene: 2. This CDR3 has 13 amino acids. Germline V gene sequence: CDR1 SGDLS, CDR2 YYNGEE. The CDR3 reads CASSGGTGTEAFF. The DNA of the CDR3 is TGTGCCAGCAGCGGGGGGACAGGGACTGAAGCTTTCTTT.

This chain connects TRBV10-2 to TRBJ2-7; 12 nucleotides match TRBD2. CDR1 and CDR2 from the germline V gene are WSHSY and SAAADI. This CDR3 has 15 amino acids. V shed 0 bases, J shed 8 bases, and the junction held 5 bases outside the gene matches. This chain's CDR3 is CASSESASGRGQQYF. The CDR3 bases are TGCGCCAGCAGTGAGTCGGCTAGCGGGAGGGGGCAGCAGTACTTC.

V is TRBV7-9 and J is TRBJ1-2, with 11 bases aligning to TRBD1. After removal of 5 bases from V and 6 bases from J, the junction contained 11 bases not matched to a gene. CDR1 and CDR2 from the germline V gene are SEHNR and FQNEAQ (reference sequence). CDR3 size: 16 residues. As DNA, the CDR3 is TGTGCCAGCAGCAACCGGGACAGGGGGTATGGGGATGGCTACACCTTC. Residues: CASSNRDRGYGDGYTF.

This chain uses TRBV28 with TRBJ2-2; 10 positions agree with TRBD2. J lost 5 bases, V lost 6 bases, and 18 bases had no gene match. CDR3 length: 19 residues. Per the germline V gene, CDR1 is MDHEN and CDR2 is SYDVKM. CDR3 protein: CASSLIPSGRAIRTGELFF. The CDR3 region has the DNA TGTGCCAGCAGCCTAATTCCCAGCGGGAGGGCCATAAGGACCGGGGAGCTGTTTTTT.

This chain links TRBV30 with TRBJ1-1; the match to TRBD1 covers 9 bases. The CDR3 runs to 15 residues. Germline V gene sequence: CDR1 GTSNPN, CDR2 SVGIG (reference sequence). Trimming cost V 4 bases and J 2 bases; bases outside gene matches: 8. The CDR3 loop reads CAWIPGQGFNTEAFF. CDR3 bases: TGTGCCTGGATTCCGGGACAGGGATTTAACACTGAAGCTTTCTTT.

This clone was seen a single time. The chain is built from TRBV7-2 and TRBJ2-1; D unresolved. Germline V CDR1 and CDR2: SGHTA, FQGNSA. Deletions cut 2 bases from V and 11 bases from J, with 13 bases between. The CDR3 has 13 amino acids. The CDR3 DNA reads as TGTGCCAGCAGCTTACGCCCTCCAGGAAAGCAGTTCTTC. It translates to CASSLRPPGKQFF.

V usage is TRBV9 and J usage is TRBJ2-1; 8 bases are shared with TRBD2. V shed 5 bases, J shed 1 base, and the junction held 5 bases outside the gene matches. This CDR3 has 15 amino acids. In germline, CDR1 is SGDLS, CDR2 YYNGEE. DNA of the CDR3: TGTGCCAGCAGTCGGGAGGGCCAGTCCTACAATGAGCAGTTCTTC. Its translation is CASSREGQSYNEQFF.

The CDR3 protein is CASSQDGTRQGELSGYTF. Here the CDR3 DNA reads TGCGCCAGCAGCCAAGATGGGACCCGACAGGGGGAGTTGAGTGGCTACACCTTC. The chain links TRBV4-3 to TRBJ1-2; 9 bases agree with TRBD1. The V and J ends lost 0 bases and 7 bases, in that order; junction bases with no gene match: 15. The germline gives CDR1 LGHNA, CDR2 YSLEER. CDR3 size: 18 residues.